This TCR beta chain was recorded in a study of T cell responses to AZD1222 COVID-19 vaccine. Study-wide points: An increase in Spike-specific TCR breadth and depth was observed after two AZD1222 doses. Reportedly, nearly half of unique spike TCRs recognized epitopes outside B.1.351/B.1.1.7 mutations. Among vaccine-associated CD4 TCRs, coverage spanned spike, with dominance at 160-218 and 743-854. Donor demographics were predominantly white British with a female majority; clonal diversity may be underestimated.

The V gene end was trimmed by 3 bases and the J gene end by 5 bases; junction bases not matched to a gene: 7. Per the germline V gene, CDR1 is GTSNPN and CDR2 is SVGIG (reference sequence). The CDR3 loop spans 15 amino acids. TCRdb's copy holds only in-frame clones and misses some; the assay was immunoSEQ multiplex PCR. This repertoire shows about 64,000 clones, approximately 90% found once; its top ten account for 6.3%. A word on this clone: What it binds is not known.

This TCR derives from an adult who received the MenACWY meningococcal vaccine as a control. This chain uses TRBV30 with TRBJ2-1, with 10 positions matching TRBD2. Source: peripheral blood, taken 28 days after the second dose of the MenACWY control vaccine. The CDR3 loop is CAWSLFSGRNNEQFF. As DNA, the CDR3 is TGTGCCTGGAGCCTATTTAGCGGGAGGAACAATGAGCAGTTCTTC.